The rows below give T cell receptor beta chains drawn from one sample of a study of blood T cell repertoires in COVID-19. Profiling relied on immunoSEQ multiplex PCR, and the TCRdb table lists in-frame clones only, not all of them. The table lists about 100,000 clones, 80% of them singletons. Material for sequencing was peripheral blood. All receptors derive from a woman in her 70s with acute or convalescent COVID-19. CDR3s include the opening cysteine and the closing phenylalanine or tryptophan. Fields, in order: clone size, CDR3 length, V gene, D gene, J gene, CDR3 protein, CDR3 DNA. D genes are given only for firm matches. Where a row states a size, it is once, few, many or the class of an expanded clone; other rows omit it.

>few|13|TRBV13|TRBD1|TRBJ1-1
CASSYDRGSEAFF
TGTGCCAGCAGCTACGACAGGGGCTCTGAAGCTTTCTTT
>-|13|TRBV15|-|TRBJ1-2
CATSRDSDYGYTF
TGTGCCACCAGCAGAGATAGTGACTATGGCTACACCTTC
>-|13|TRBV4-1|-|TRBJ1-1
CASSQGSNTEAFF
TGCGCCAGCAGCCAGGGGAGCAACACTGAAGCTTTCTTT
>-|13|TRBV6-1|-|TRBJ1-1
CASSFEGNTEAFF
TGTGCCAGCAGTTTTGAGGGGAACACTGAAGCTTTCTTT
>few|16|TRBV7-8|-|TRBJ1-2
CASSVSTGQVIYGYTF
TGTGCCAGCAGCGTTTCTACAGGGCAGGTCATCTATGGCTACACCTTC
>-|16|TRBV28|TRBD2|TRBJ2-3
CASSTSRRGGADTQYF
TGTGCCAGCAGTACCTCTAGGCGGGGGGGCGCAGATACGCAGTATTTT
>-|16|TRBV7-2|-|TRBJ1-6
CASSSGREVDNSPLHF
TGTGCCAGCAGCTCCGGGCGGGAGGTCGATAATTCACCCCTCCACTTT
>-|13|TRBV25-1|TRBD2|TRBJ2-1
CASSERTSGEQFF
TGTGCCAGCAGTGAGCGGACTAGCGGGGAGCAGTTCTTC
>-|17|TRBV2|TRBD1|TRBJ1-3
CASSGGTGYISGNTIYF
TGTGCCAGCAGTGGGGGGACAGGGTACATCTCTGGAAACACCATATATTTT
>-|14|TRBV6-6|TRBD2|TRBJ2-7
CASSIQRGPYEQYF
TGTGCCAGCAGTATCCAGCGGGGCCCCTACGAGCAGTACTTC
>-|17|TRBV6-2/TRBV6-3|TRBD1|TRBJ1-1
CASSPPPGTGVNTEAFF
TGTGCCAGCAGTCCGCCTCCCGGGACAGGAGTGAACACTGAAGCTTTCTTT
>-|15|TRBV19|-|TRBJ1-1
CASTQSGGVNTEAFF
TGTGCCAGTACTCAAAGCGGGGGAGTGAACACTGAAGCTTTCTTT
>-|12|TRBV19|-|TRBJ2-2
CASKRLGGELFF
TGTGCCAGCAAGCGGCTGGGTGGGGAGCTGTTTTTT
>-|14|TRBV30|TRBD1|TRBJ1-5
CAWRDTGVNQPQHF
TGTGCCTGGAGGGATACAGGGGTCAATCAGCCCCAGCATTTT
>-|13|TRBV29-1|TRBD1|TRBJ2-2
CSVTGVVAGELFF
TGCAGCGTGACAGGGGTGGTCGCCGGGGAGCTGTTTTTT
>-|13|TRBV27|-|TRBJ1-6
CASSSGLTSPLHF
TGTGCCAGCAGTTCAGGTCTTACTTCACCCCTCCACTTT
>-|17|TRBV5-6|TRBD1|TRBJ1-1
CASRKGQGRDMYTEAFF
TGTGCCAGCAGAAAGGGACAGGGGAGGGATATGTACACTGAAGCTTTCTTT
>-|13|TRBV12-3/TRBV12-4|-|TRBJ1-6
CASSLVADSPLHF
TGTGCCAGCAGTTTAGTGGCGGATTCACCCCTCCACTTT
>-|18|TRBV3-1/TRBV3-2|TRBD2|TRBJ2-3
CASRQNSNSGVSTDTQYF
TGTGCCAGCAGGCAAAATAGTAATAGCGGGGTGAGCACAGATACGCAGTATTTT
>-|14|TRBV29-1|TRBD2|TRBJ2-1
CSVGAGDAYNEQFF
TGCAGCGTTGGAGCGGGGGACGCCTACAATGAGCAGTTCTTC
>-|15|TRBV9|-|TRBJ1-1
CASSPPTGANTEAFF
TGTGCCAGCAGCCCGCCGACAGGTGCGAACACTGAAGCTTTCTTT
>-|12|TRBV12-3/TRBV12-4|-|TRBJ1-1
CASTLGAYEAFF
TGTGCCAGCACCCTAGGGGCATATGAAGCTTTCTTT
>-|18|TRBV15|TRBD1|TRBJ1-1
CATSRGRTGADLNTEAFF
TGTGCCACCAGCAGGGGGAGGACAGGGGCTGATCTGAACACTGAAGCTTTCTTT